The clone carrying this TCR beta chain showed up just a few times. TCRdb passed the 5' RACE reads through MiXCR, listing each CDR3 protein once. This table has 600,000 to 800,000 distinct CDR3 sequences, approximately 22% appearing once. This record comes from a study of identical twins. Trimming took 5 bases from V and 3 from J; bases not matched to a gene: 8. The CDR3 is 17 amino acids. CDR1 and CDR2 from the germline V gene are SEHNR and FQNEAQ (reference sequence). This same sample was also part of a study on T cells expressing NK-cell markers.

Sequenced material: PBMCs. This TCR derives from a woman between 18 and 29 years old in good health. The chain employs TRBV7-9 and TRBJ2-1, with 12 bases aligning to TRBD2. The CDR3 loop is CASSAPRLAGDYNEQFF. The CDR3 DNA follows: TGTGCCAGCAGCGCTCCCCGACTAGCGGGAGACTACAATGAGCAGTTCTTC. The entire variable domain, with the rest obtained from reference TRBV7-9 and TRBJ2-1, is as follows: DTGVSQNPRHKITKRGQNVTFRCDPISEHNRLYWYRQTLGQGPEFLTYFQNEAQLEKSRLLSDRFSAERPKGSFSTLEIQRTEQGDSAMYLCASSAPRLAGDYNEQFFGPGTRLTVL.